The 21 T cell receptor beta chains listed next were all sequenced from one sample in a study of T cell repertoires in cytomegalovirus infection. TCRdb called the reads again in MiXCR, with one record for every CDR3 protein. The sample carries approximately 24,000 distinct CDR3 sequences, roughly 20% recorded once. Antigen specificity for these receptors is unknown. The specimen was CD8+ T cells from cultured PBMCs, collected from culture after CMV antigen stimulation. These receptors all come from a human donor in good health (CMV status not recorded). Some clones in this sample may be carry-over from other donors' samples.

This clonotype was detected only a few times. This chain joins TRBV20-1 and TRBJ2-5, with 9 bases that match TRBD2. The CDR3 length is 13 residues. The V gene end was trimmed by 0 bases and the J gene end by 7 bases; junction bases not matched to a gene: 3. Germline-derived CDR1 and CDR2 are DFQATT and SNEGSKA (reference sequence). The CDR3 nucleotides read TGCAGTGCTAGAGATCAGCGGGGGGTGACCCAGTACTTC. Translation: CSARDQRGVTQYF.

At least ten counts were recorded for this clonotype. This chain joins TRBV4-1 and TRBJ2-2, with 8 bases that match TRBD2. Germline V lookup: CDR1 MGHRA, CDR2 YSYEKL. The CDR3 runs 17 residues. The trim removed 0 bases at V and 5 bases at J, leaving 8 bases unmatched. In nucleotides, the CDR3 is TGCGCCAGCAGCCAAGATGCACTAGCGGCTGAAACCGGGGAGCTGTTTTTT. Encoded protein: CASSQDALAAETGELFF.

V gene TRBV3-1 combines with J gene TRBJ1-5; maybe TRBD1 (6 bases). The CDR3 has 14 amino acids. Germline V gives CDR1 LGHDT, CDR2 YNNKEL (reference sequence). V lost 2 bases and J 5 bases, leaving 10 bases between the germline ends. CDR3 amino acids: CASSQNRADQPQHF. CDR3 DNA: TGTGCCAGCAGCCAAAACAGGGCCGATCAGCCCCAGCATTTT.

The chain couples TRBV6-8 to TRBJ1-2; D possibly corresponds to TRBD1 (6 bases). Trimming took 0 bases from V and 0 from J, leaving 8 bases between them. From germline, CDR1 is MNHGY and CDR2 SAAAGT. The CDR3 sequence is 15 residues long. Here the CDR3 DNA reads TGTGCCAGCAGTTACTCACAGGGCGCTAACTATGGCTACACCTTC. This gives the protein CASSYSQGANYGYTF.

V is TRBV2 and J is TRBJ1-1; 7 nucleotides align to TRBD1. The germline V gene has CDR1 SNHLY and CDR2 FYNNEI. The CDR3 is 12 residues long. The ends lost 9 bases at V and 4 bases at J; junction bases unmatched: 5. The CDR3 protein is CARMTGSTEAFF. As DNA, the CDR3 is TGTGCCAGGATGACAGGGAGCACTGAAGCTTTCTTT.

This chain connects TRBV6-6 to TRBJ2-7, with 8 positions matching TRBD1. Germline V gene data show CDR1 as MNHNY and CDR2 as SVGAGI (reference sequence). The CDR3 is 14 amino acids. V lost 4 bases and J lost 5; bases outside the gene matches: 7. In nucleotides, the CDR3 is TGTGCCAGCAGTTCCTCTCAGGGGGCGAACGAGCAGTACTTC. Translating gives CASSSSQGANEQYF.

This clonotype was picked up many times. The J gene is TRBJ2-2, the V gene TRBV20-1, with 12 bases lining up with TRBD1. The CDR3 runs 16 residues. V lost 5 bases, J lost 3 bases, and 7 bases stayed unmatched. Germline values: CDR1 DFQATT, CDR2 SNEGSKA (reference sequence). The CDR3 is CSAWDRGRGDTGELFF. The CDR3 DNA sequence: TGCAGTGCTTGGGACAGGGGGCGCGGGGACACCGGGGAGCTGTTTTTT.

The chain couples TRBV10-3 to TRBJ1-1; the D gene is possibly TRBD1 (5 bases). Trimming took 5 bases from V and 7 from J, leaving 14 bases between them. Germline V gene lookup returns CDR1 ENHRY and CDR2 SYGVKD. CDR3 length equals 13 residues. CDR3 sequence reads: CAISKAGSSEAFF. The CDR3, as DNA: TGTGCCATCAGTAAAGCAGGGAGTAGTGAAGCTTTCTTT.

A few counts support this clonotype. The genes are TRBV6-4 and TRBJ2-3, with 7 bases aligning to TRBD2. From germline, CDR1 is MRHNA and CDR2 SNTAGT. CDR3 length equals 14 residues. V shed 7 bases and J 2 bases; nucleotides not matched to a gene: 6. The CDR3 is CASKPLADTDTQYF. Here the CDR3 DNA reads TGTGCCAGCAAGCCCCTAGCGGACACAGATACGCAGTATTTT.

The chain is built from TRBV15 and TRBJ2-7; a possible D gene is TRBD2 (5 bases). Trimming took 1 base from V and 0 from J, leaving 10 bases between them. This CDR3 region has 15 residues. Germline loops: CDR1 LNHNV, CDR2 YYDKDF (reference sequence). The CDR3 nucleotides are TGTGCCACCAGCAGAGCCGGGATAAGCTCCTACGAGCAGTACTTC. Translation: CATSRAGISSYEQYF.

This clonotype was recorded at least ten times. The J gene is TRBJ2-1, the V gene TRBV4-1; 9 bases align to TRBD1. The junction had 7 bases not matched to a gene; V was cut back by 3 bases and J by 7 bases. The CDR3 is 15 amino acids. CDR1 and CDR2 (germline): MGHRA, YSYEKL. This chain's CDR3 is CASSQGQGLGNEQFF. For the CDR3, the DNA is TGCGCCAGCAGCCAGGGACAGGGCCTAGGGAATGAGCAGTTCTTC.

Only a few counts were recorded for this clonotype. The genes are TRBV4-1 and TRBJ2-1; D is possibly TRBD1 (5 bases). The germline V gene encodes CDR1 MGHRA and CDR2 YSYEKL. V was trimmed by 0 bases and J by 0 bases, leaving 9 bases between them. The CDR3 runs 16 residues. The CDR3 DNA sequence: TGCGCCAGCAGCCAAGAAGGCAGGGTCTCCTACAATGAGCAGTTCTTC. The encoded protein is CASSQEGRVSYNEQFF.

This clonotype was observed many times. V is TRBV27 and J is TRBJ2-7, with 7 bases matching TRBD1. The V gene end was trimmed by 6 bases and the J gene end by 4 bases; junction bases not matched to a gene: 12. Germline V gene sequence: CDR1 MNHEY, CDR2 SMNVEV (reference sequence). The CDR3 has 15 amino acids. The CDR3 bases are TGTGCCAGCAGGGGCCCGGGACAGACCCTTTACGAGCAGTACTTC. Translating it yields CASRGPGQTLYEQYF.

This clonotype was found many times. The chain couples TRBV20-1 to TRBJ2-7; 16 nucleotides line up with TRBD2. This CDR3 comprises 18 residues. V shed 6 bases, J shed 1 base, and the junction held 12 bases outside the gene matches. In germline, CDR1 is DFQATT, CDR2 SNEGSKA (reference sequence). Here the CDR3 reads CSANGLGTSGGESYEQYF. The CDR3 DNA sequence: TGCAGTGCAAATGGCTTAGGGACTAGCGGGGGGGAATCCTACGAGCAGTACTTC.

The chain combines TRBV5-1 with TRBJ2-1; 8 bases are a match to TRBD2. Germline V lookup: CDR1 SGHRS, CDR2 YFSETQ. J gave up 2 bases and V 4 bases, and 8 bases lay outside the gene matches. This CDR3 has 16 residues. CDR3 bases: TGCGCCAGCAGCGGTGAAGCGGGGGATCCCTACAATGAGCAGTTCTTC. Its protein product is CASSGEAGDPYNEQFF.

This clonotype was counted once. A much more abundant neighbour one base away suggests this may be a read error. The chain couples TRBV7-2 to TRBJ1-1; TRBD1 might be the D (5 bases). This CDR3 has 15 residues. Germline CDR1 reads SGHTA; CDR2 reads FQGNSA. V lost 1 base to trimming and J lost 2 bases, with 11 bases between them. The CDR3 region is CASSLEYTGNTEAFF. DNA of the CDR3: TGTGCCAGCAGCTTAGAGTATACAGGAAACACTGAAGCTTTCTTT. Complete variable domain (other parts from reference TRBV7-2 and TRBJ1-1): GAGVSQSPSNKVTEKGKDVELRCDPISGHTALYWYRQSLGQGLEFLIYFQGNSAPDKSGLPSDRFSAERTGGSVSTLTIQRTQQEDSAVYLCASSLEYTGNTEAFFGQGTRLTVV.

This clonotype appeared many times. The DNA of the CDR3 is TGTGCCAGCAGTTACTCCCTGACAGGTTACACTGAAGCTTTCTTT. This gives the protein CASSYSLTGYTEAFF. This chain connects TRBV6-5 to TRBJ1-1, with D perhaps matching TRBD1 (6 bases). The germline V gene has CDR1 MNHEY and CDR2 SVGAGI. V lost 0 bases to trimming and J lost 3 bases, with 11 bases between them. CDR3 size: 15 residues.

J is TRBJ2-3 and V is TRBV19, with 7 positions matching TRBD1. The CDR3 runs to 15 residues. After removal of 6 bases from V and 2 bases from J, the junction contained 8 bases not matched to a gene. Germline V lookup: CDR1 LNHDA, CDR2 SQIVND (reference sequence). The CDR3 region is CASSLMGQHTDTQYF. The CDR3 DNA is TGTGCCAGTAGCCTAATGGGACAGCACACAGATACGCAGTATTTT.

The chain is built from TRBV4-2 and TRBJ2-1; the D call may be TRBD1 or TRBD2 (5 bases each). V was cut by 4 bases and J by 0 bases, with 10 bases left in between. Germline loops: CDR1 LGHNA, CDR2 YNFKEQ. The CDR3 has 15 residues. This chain's CDR3 is CASSLGESSYNEQFF. For the CDR3, the DNA is TGTGCCAGCAGCCTGGGGGAGAGCTCCTACAATGAGCAGTTCTTC.

This clonotype has more than one count but fewer than ten. The V call is TRBV24-1, the J call TRBJ2-5, with a possible D match to TRBD2 (6 bases). This CDR3 comprises 17 residues. The germline V gene encodes CDR1 KGHDR and CDR2 SFDVKD. The germline V and J ends were trimmed by 3 bases and 3 bases, with 19 bases remaining between them. DNA of the CDR3: TGTGCCACCAGTGATCCAGCATCGGAGTCGGGGGAAGAGACCCAGTACTTC. It specifies CATSDPASESGEETQYF.

This clonotype was counted only a few times. V is TRBV6-2 or TRBV6-3 and J is TRBJ2-7; D gene ambiguous. Trimming removed 4 bases at V and 2 bases at J, with 6 bases between. CDR3 length: 12 residues. Germline-derived CDR1 and CDR2 are MNHEY and SVGEGT. CDR3 residues: CASSFRPYEQYF. DNA for the CDR3: TGTGCCAGCAGTTTTAGACCCTACGAGCAGTACTTC.